The 8 T cell receptor beta chains presented below share a single source sample, sequenced in a study of shared clonotypes between healthy human individuals. Terminally differentiated effector memory CD45RA+ cells were left out of the naive CD8 fraction, which was CD45RO-negative and positively selected for CCR7. The repertoire was sequenced with immunoSEQ multiplex PCR; TCRdb's copy has only in-frame clones and lacks some. This table has about 1,900,000 clones, less than 95% appearing once. The material sequenced was naive CD8+ T cells sorted from blood. These receptors were obtained from a young man in good health.

V gene TRBV6-6 combines with J gene TRBJ1-1; D is ambiguous. The germline V gene has CDR1 MNHNY and CDR2 SVGAGI (reference sequence). V lost 2 bases to trimming and J lost 8 bases, with 6 bases between them. This CDR3 contains 11 residues. CDR3 bases: TGTGCCAGCAGTTACACCAGGGAAGCTTTCTTT. Amino acids: CASSYTREAFF.

Comment on this clone: Other nucleotide sequences in the sample specify the same CDR3. This chain joins TRBV5-1 and TRBJ1-2; D is perhaps TRBD1 (6 bases). The germline gives CDR1 SGHRS, CDR2 YFSETQ. There are 14 residues in the CDR3. Deletions cut 0 bases from V and 7 bases from J, with 13 bases between. Written as DNA, the CDR3 is TGCGCCAGCAGCTTGGAAGGGGGACTCTCTGGCTACACCTTC. Protein sequence: CASSLEGGLSGYTF.

The chain links TRBV7-9 to TRBJ2-4, with 9 bases lining up with TRBD2. Germline V lookup: CDR1 SEHNR, CDR2 FQNEAQ (reference sequence). V shed 5 bases, J shed 8 bases, and the junction held 7 bases outside the gene matches. CDR3 length equals 14 residues. This chain's CDR3 is CASSPGTSRDIQYF. The CDR3 DNA reads TGTGCCAGCAGCCCGGGGACTAGCAGGGACATTCAGTACTTC.

Concerning this clone itself: Other DNA variants within this sample encode the same CDR3. The V gene is TRBV5-4, the J gene TRBJ2-3; 11 nucleotides agree with TRBD1. This CDR3 region has 15 residues. The junction had 2 bases not matched to a gene; V was cut back by 2 bases and J by 3 bases. Germline V lookup: CDR1 SGHNT, CDR2 YYREEE (reference sequence). The CDR3 DNA is TGTGCCAGCAGCTTTGGGACAGGGGGGACAGATACGCAGTATTTT. This encodes CASSFGTGGTDTQYF.

V gene TRBV5-1 combines with J gene TRBJ2-7; D is unclear. The CDR3 loop spans 16 amino acids. Germline V gene sequence: CDR1 SGHRS, CDR2 YFSETQ. V was pared by 4 bases and J by 2 bases, with 19 bases between. The CDR3 region has the DNA TGCGCCAGCAGCCCCGTCACGAATACCCCAACCTACGAGCAGTACTTC. This codes for CASSPVTNTPTYEQYF.

In regard to this clone: The conserved final phenylalanine or tryptophan is absent from the CDR3, which likely points to a read error. No DNA is shown, since the ends of the CDR3 on it are uncertain; the CDR3 is the one TCRdb lists. The chain links TRBV5-3 to TRBJ2-6. TRBV5-3 is reported as an ORF; its role is uncertain. The length of the CDR3 is 11 amino acids, counting both ends. The CDR3 here is CARNPSFSRTQ.

The chain joins TRBV4-1 to TRBJ1-1; 9 bases are shared with TRBD1. J lost 4 bases, V lost 6 bases, and 9 bases had no gene match. There are 15 residues in the CDR3. Germline CDR1 MGHRA, CDR2 YSYEKL. CDR3 sequence reads: CASRLETGGSTEAFF. The CDR3 DNA reads TGCGCCAGCAGACTGGAGACAGGGGGAAGCACTGAAGCTTTCTTT.

The chain joins TRBV4-3 to TRBJ2-7; TRBD2 matches 7 bases. The CDR3 has 13 amino acids. The V segment lost 4 bases and the J segment 4 bases; nucleotides outside the gene matches: 4. CDR1 LGHNA and CDR2 YSLEER come from the germline V gene. In DNA, the CDR3 is TGCGCCAGCAGCCGCGGACTAGAGTACGAGCAGTACTTC. Translation gives CASSRGLEYEQYF.